This TCR beta chain was identified in a study of OX40 agonist ivuxolimab in advanced cancers. General notes on the study: Ivuxolimab was a fully human IgG2 agonistic monoclonal antibody targeting the costimulatory receptor OX40 (CD134). The paper describes the monotherapy dose-escalation part (N of about 55 patients) of the phase I trial of ivuxolimab. The dose-escalation cohort was roughly 87% male with a mean age of around 62 years, ranging from about 23 to 85. Of the approximately 50 dose-escalation patients, hepatocellular carcinoma was present in around 20, melanoma in roughly 15, renal cell carcinoma in 9 and head and neck cancer in 9. The purpose of peripheral TCRbeta sequencing was to test whether ivuxolimab changed TCR sequence diversity and led to clonal T-cell expansion. Partial responses occurred in three dose-escalation patients, of whom one had hepatocellular carcinoma and two had cutaneous melanoma. Intravenous ivuxolimab was administered to patients every 2 weeks at six dose levels: 0.01, 0.1, 0.3, 1.5, 3 and 10 mg/kg. Patients were allowed to have had prior anti-PD-1, anti-PD-L1 or anti-CTLA-4 therapy, and roughly two fifths of the dose-escalation patients had been treated with checkpoint inhibitors.

The trial excluded patients who had a history of autoimmune disease or who were on systemic immunosuppression. Peripheral blood for TCR sequencing was collected from all dose cohorts at baseline, on cycle 4 day 1, and on cycle 7 day 1. The samples were taken from a phase I, first-in-human, multicenter, open-label dose-escalation trial of ivuxolimab. The trial enrolled adults with locally advanced or metastatic head and neck squamous cell, hepatocellular, melanoma or renal cell carcinoma. Before TCR sequencing, CD4+ and CD8+ T cells were separately sorted from peripheral blood. Paper-wide results and their limitations: After ivuxolimab, CD8+ T cells had more expanded clones than CD4+ T cells on average. The antigen specificity of the peripheral T cells that underwent clonal expansion was not determined. At doses of 0.1 to 3.0 mg/kg, clonal expansion of both CD4+ and CD8+ blood T cells was observed from baseline to week 6. Partial responders in the 0.1-3.0 mg/kg groups had among the lowest normalized peripheral clonal expansion, especially among CD8+ T cells. Low levels of normalized T-cell clonal expansion were also seen in some patients who did not respond.

The germline V gene supplies CDR1 MDHEN and CDR2 SYDVKM. V is clipped by 3 bases and J by 4 bases, and the sequence between their germline boundaries is 15 bases long. Counted from cysteine to phenylalanine, this CDR3 has 15 amino acids. Only the CDR3 DNA stays, 45 bases, in frame from base 1. A word on this clone: Its cognate antigen has yet to be identified. The input lacks base qualities; no much larger clone sits a single base away.

Genomic DNA was isolated from the sorted cells so that the TCRbeta CDR3 region could be sequenced. TCRbeta CDR3 regions were sequenced using the immunoSEQ Assay. TCRdb limited this immuneACCESS table to in-frame rearrangements with V and J called. A share of clones is missing; checked studies link under half to unresolved V genes, and the rest is unexplained. The sample data list tens of thousands of clones, and roughly 87% of these were observed just once. The ten largest account for more than 15% of the sample. The V and J genes are TRBV28 and TRBJ1-1; no confident D gene assignment can be made. The sequencing here drew on CD4+ or CD8+ T cells sorted from blood, taken in a trial of the OX40 agonist ivuxolimab. The sequence derives from an adult with an advanced solid tumor such as melanoma, head and neck, liver or kidney cancer. The CDR3 corresponds to CASSLAVVRVTEAFF. Here is the DNA: TGTGCCAGCAGTTTGGCGGTGGTACGGGTCACTGAAGCTTTCTTT. The full variable domain, completed from the reference TRBV28 and TRBJ1-1 proteins outside the CDR3, reads DVKVTQSSRYLVKRTGEKVFLECVQDMDHENMFWYRQDPGLGLRLIYFSYDVKMKEKGDIPEGYSVSREKKERFSLILESASTNQTSMYLCASSLAVVRVTEAFFGQGTRLTVV.